The rows below give T cell receptor beta chains drawn from one sample of a study of CD8 T cells in Susac syndrome. TCRdb independently ran MiXCR on the immunoSEQ multiplex PCR reads; one entry per CDR3 protein. Of roughly 200,000 distinct CDR3 sequences listed, over 85% are singletons. Sample: CD4+ T cells from PBMCs. The origin of the receptors is a human donor in good health. CDR3s include the opening cysteine and the closing phenylalanine or tryptophan. A D gene is named only where the DNA matches it firmly. Clone sizes are given selectively: once, few, many, or a class where the clone is expanded.

cdr3_nt: TGCGCCAGCAGCTTAAGGGACTATTATAATGAGCAGTTCTTC
cdr3_aa: CASSLRDYYNEQFF
j_call: TRBJ2-1
d_call: TRBD2
clone_size: once
v_call: TRBV5-1

cdr3_nt: TGTGCCAGCAGCCATGACAGCTTCTATGGCTACACCTTC
cdr3_aa: CASSHDSFYGYTF
j_call: TRBJ1-2
d_call: -
clone_size: -
v_call: TRBV5-8

cdr3_nt: TGCAGTGCTAGTCCCCAATACCCGGGACAGGGGACGAAAGAGACCCAGTACTTC
cdr3_aa: CSASPQYPGQGTKETQYF
j_call: TRBJ2-5
d_call: TRBD1
clone_size: -
v_call: TRBV20-1

cdr3_nt: TGTGCCAGCAGTTCCCTGGACAGTTACGCCGAGCAGTACTTC
cdr3_aa: CASSSLDSYAEQYF
j_call: TRBJ2-7
d_call: -
clone_size: -
v_call: TRBV27

cdr3_nt: TGTGCCAGCAGCTCCGGGACTAGCTTCACGAATGAGCAGTTCTTC
cdr3_aa: CASSSGTSFTNEQFF
j_call: TRBJ2-1
d_call: TRBD2
clone_size: -
v_call: TRBV7-2

cdr3_nt: TGCAGCGTTGAACAGACTAGCGGGAGGGCCCCTCAGTTCTTC
cdr3_aa: CSVEQTSGRAPQFF
j_call: TRBJ2-1
d_call: TRBD2
clone_size: -
v_call: TRBV29-1

cdr3_nt: TGCAGCGTTCCAACCGGGACAGGTCGCACCGGGGAGCTGTTTTTT
cdr3_aa: CSVPTGTGRTGELFF
j_call: TRBJ2-2
d_call: TRBD1
clone_size: once
v_call: TRBV29-1

cdr3_nt: TGTGCCAGCAGCTTGGATGTGGGACTGAGCAATCAGCCCCAGCATTTT
cdr3_aa: CASSLDVGLSNQPQHF
j_call: TRBJ1-5
d_call: -
clone_size: -
v_call: TRBV5-5

cdr3_nt: TGCAGTGCTTCCCGCGGGCAGGTCCAAGAGACCCAGTACTTC
cdr3_aa: CSASRGQVQETQYF
j_call: TRBJ2-5
d_call: -
clone_size: -
v_call: TRBV20-1

cdr3_nt: TGCAGTGCTGATAATCGCGTGTCCCAGCGTCGGGAGCTGTTTTTT
cdr3_aa: CSADNRVSQRRELFF
j_call: TRBJ2-2
d_call: -
clone_size: -
v_call: TRBV20-1

cdr3_nt: TGCAGTGCCCAGAGAGGGAGCAATCAGCCCCAGCATTTT
cdr3_aa: CSAQRGSNQPQHF
j_call: TRBJ1-5
d_call: -
clone_size: -
v_call: TRBV20-1

cdr3_nt: TGCAGCGGCGGACGGGGGGACACTGAAGCTTTCTTT
cdr3_aa: CSGGRGDTEAFF
j_call: TRBJ1-1
d_call: -
clone_size: -
v_call: TRBV29-1

cdr3_nt: TGTGCCAGCGAAAAGCGGAGCTCCTACAATGAGCAGTTCTTC
cdr3_aa: CASEKRSSYNEQFF
j_call: TRBJ2-1
d_call: -
clone_size: -
v_call: TRBV28

cdr3_nt: TGCGCCAGCAGTCAAGGAAATTATCAGCCCCAGCATTTT
cdr3_aa: CASSQGNYQPQHF
j_call: TRBJ1-5
d_call: -
clone_size: once
v_call: TRBV23-1

cdr3_nt: TGCAGCGTTGCTAGCAGCGCGTGGGAGCAGTACTTC
cdr3_aa: CSVASSAWEQYF
j_call: TRBJ2-7
d_call: -
clone_size: -
v_call: TRBV29-1

cdr3_nt: TGTGCCAGCAGTTACAGGCGCCTGGATACGCAGTATTTT
cdr3_aa: CASSYRRLDTQYF
j_call: TRBJ2-3
d_call: -
clone_size: few
v_call: TRBV6-2/TRBV6-3

cdr3_nt: TGTGCCAGCAGTGCGGTCTCTGGGGCCAACGTCCTGACTTTC
cdr3_aa: CASSAVSGANVLTF
j_call: TRBJ2-6
d_call: -
clone_size: -
v_call: TRBV2

cdr3_nt: TGCGCCAGCAGTGGGTGGGGCGCAGATACGCAGTATTTT
cdr3_aa: CASSGWGADTQYF
j_call: TRBJ2-3
d_call: -
clone_size: -
v_call: TRBV10-2

cdr3_nt: TGCAGCGTTGAATGGAATGGCTACACCTTC
cdr3_aa: CSVEWNGYTF
j_call: TRBJ1-2
d_call: -
clone_size: -
v_call: TRBV29-1

cdr3_nt: TGTGCCAGCAGTCCCCATGGGACAAATAGCAATCAGCCCCAGCATTTT
cdr3_aa: CASSPHGTNSNQPQHF
j_call: TRBJ1-5
d_call: -
clone_size: -
v_call: TRBV27

cdr3_nt: TGCAGCGTTGGAGTCAGGGAAATATCAGATACGCAGTATTTT
cdr3_aa: CSVGVREISDTQYF
j_call: TRBJ2-3
d_call: -
clone_size: -
v_call: TRBV29-1

cdr3_nt: TGCGCCAGCAGCCCTAGCGGGAGGCTCTATGAGCAGTTCTTC
cdr3_aa: CASSPSGRLYEQFF
j_call: TRBJ2-1
d_call: TRBD2
clone_size: -
v_call: TRBV4-3

cdr3_nt: TGTGCCAGCAGCGTCAGGGGGCCGGGTTATGGCTACACCTTC
cdr3_aa: CASSVRGPGYGYTF
j_call: TRBJ1-2
d_call: TRBD1
clone_size: -
v_call: TRBV5-4

cdr3_nt: TGTGCCAGCAGCCGGACAAACGCGAAGCGGTTCTTC
cdr3_aa: CASSRTNAKRFF
j_call: TRBJ2-1
d_call: -
clone_size: -
v_call: TRBV3-1

cdr3_nt: TGTGCCACCCAAGGGACAGGGGGCGGTCAGCCCCAGCATTTT
cdr3_aa: CATQGTGGGQPQHF
j_call: TRBJ1-5
d_call: TRBD1
clone_size: -
v_call: TRBV24-1

cdr3_nt: TGTGCCAGCTCACCAGAATCGAATGGAAACACCATATATTTT
cdr3_aa: CASSPESNGNTIYF
j_call: TRBJ1-3
d_call: -
clone_size: -
v_call: TRBV18

cdr3_nt: TGCAGTGCTAAACAGATAACCGGGACAGGGGGCGTATTGGTCCGGAATGAGCAGTTCTTC
cdr3_aa: CSAKQITGTGGVLVRNEQFF
j_call: TRBJ2-1
d_call: TRBD1
clone_size: -
v_call: TRBV20-1

cdr3_nt: TGCAGTGCTAGAGTCGGCGGCACCGGGGAGCTGTTTTTT
cdr3_aa: CSARVGGTGELFF
j_call: TRBJ2-2
d_call: -
clone_size: -
v_call: TRBV20-1

cdr3_nt: TGTGCCAGCAGGACAGGGCGTAGCTATGGCTACACCTTC
cdr3_aa: CASRTGRSYGYTF
j_call: TRBJ1-2
d_call: -
clone_size: -
v_call: TRBV21-1

cdr3_nt: TGTGCCTGGAGTCCGGGAGATCAGCCCCAGCATTTT
cdr3_aa: CAWSPGDQPQHF
j_call: TRBJ1-5
d_call: -
clone_size: -
v_call: TRBV30

cdr3_nt: TGTGCCAGCGCAAGGCGCTTGCAAGAGACCCAGTACTTC
cdr3_aa: CASARRLQETQYF
j_call: TRBJ2-5
d_call: -
clone_size: -
v_call: TRBV5-6

cdr3_nt: TGTGCCAGCAGCTTCGAATCGGGGGATACGCAGTATTTT
cdr3_aa: CASSFESGDTQYF
j_call: TRBJ2-3
d_call: -
clone_size: -
v_call: TRBV12-3/TRBV12-4